Presented here are 15 T cell receptor beta chains from one specimen sequenced in a study of blood T cell repertoires in COVID-19 (dated by TCRdb to the early 2020s). The library was made by the immunoSEQ multiplex PCR assay. Imported from immuneACCESS, the table was reduced by TCRdb to in-frame sequences with V and J called. These copies leave out some clones; in studies compared against another copy, an unresolved V gene accounts for under half, and the cause of the remainder is not known. Recorded for this sample are roughly 520,000 clones; roughly 90% of them occurred a single time. The ten largest clones represent about 1.7% of the sample. The sample taken for sequencing was PBMCs or T cells enriched from blood (not recorded which). The receptors shown here come from a woman aged 40 to 49 who had recovered from COVID-19.

The sample holds a few counts of this clone. This chain connects TRBV5-8 to TRBJ1-6; D is perhaps TRBD1 (6 bases). Per the germline V gene, CDR1 is SGHTS and CDR2 is YDEGEE. This CDR3 is built from 15 residues. V was trimmed by 4 bases and J by 9 bases, leaving 17 bases between them. For the CDR3, the DNA is TGTGCCAGCAGCGACACCGGGACAAAGAGTTCACCCCTCCACTTT. Its protein is CASSDTGTKSSPLHF.

In DNA, the CDR3 is TGTGCCAGTAGTTTATACGGGACAACCGCTAACTATGGCTACACCTTC. The encoded protein is CASSLYGTTANYGYTF. The chain is built from TRBV19 and TRBJ1-2; D is possibly TRBD1 (6 bases). CDR1 and CDR2 (germline): LNHDA, SQIVND (reference sequence). The germline V and J ends were trimmed by 5 bases and 0 bases, with 16 bases remaining between them. The CDR3 runs 16 residues.

As for this clone: This same CDR3 is encoded by further DNA sequences in the sample. This chain connects TRBV12-3 or TRBV12-4 to TRBJ2-7; weak D call: TRBD2 (6 bases). The CDR3 runs 11 residues. Between the trimmed V and J ends, which lost 3 bases and 6 bases, there was a span of 6 bases. The CDR3 region has the DNA TGTGCCAGCAGTTTGGGGGGCGAGCAGTACTTC. Translated: CASSLGGEQYF.

V is TRBV12-5 and J is TRBJ1-1; D gene unclear. The germline V gene has CDR1 LGHNT and CDR2 FRNRAP. The V end lost 2 bases, the J end lost 1 base, and 5 bases lay between the germline ends. The CDR3 loop spans 13 amino acids. The CDR3 DNA sequence: TGTGCTAGTGGTTTGTCGGGGAACACTGAAGCTTTCTTT. Amino acid sequence: CASGLSGNTEAFF.

The DNA for the CDR3 is TGTGCCAGCAGCTTTTCGGGATCTCAGCCCCAGCATTTT. This sequence encodes CASSFSGSQPQHF. This chain connects TRBV7-9 to TRBJ1-5, with D uncertain. The CDR3 is 13 residues long. V was shortened by 3 bases and J by 6 bases, with 9 bases between the two germline ends. Germline V gene sequence: CDR1 SEHNR, CDR2 FQNEAQ (reference sequence). Full variable domain (remainder filled in from reference TRBV7-9 and TRBJ1-5): DTGVSQNPRHKITKRGQNVTFRCDPISEHNRLYWYRQTLGQGPEFLTYFQNEAQLEKSRLLSDRFSAERPKGSFSTLEIQRTEQGDSAMYLCASSFSGSQPQHFGDGTRLSIL.

V is TRBV18 and J is TRBJ2-7; 8 bases map to TRBD2. There are 15 residues in the CDR3. With 5 bases clipped from V and 2 bases from J, the junction kept 8 bases outside the gene matches. The germline gives CDR1 KGHSH, CDR2 LQKENI. CDR3 sequence (DNA): TGTGCCAGCTCAACTAGCGGAGAGGGTCCCTACGAGCAGTACTTC. Translation: CASSTSGEGPYEQYF.

V usage is TRBV7-9 and J usage is TRBJ2-7; TRBD2 agrees at 11 bases. The junction had 7 bases not matched to a gene; V was cut back by 2 bases and J by 4 bases. CDR1 and CDR2 from the germline V gene are SEHNR and FQNEAQ (reference sequence). The CDR3 loop spans 16 amino acids. CDR3 sequence: CASSLLAGGPNYEQYF. The CDR3 region has the DNA TGTGCCAGCAGCTTATTAGCGGGAGGGCCTAATTACGAGCAGTACTTC.

The chain employs TRBV5-1 and TRBJ2-5; no clear D. V lost 2 bases to trimming and J lost 2 bases, with 7 bases between them. Per germline, CDR1 SGHRS and CDR2 YFSETQ. The CDR3 consists of 13 residues. The CDR3 DNA is TGCGCCAGCAGCTTTCGTTCTCAAGAGACCCAGTACTTC. Protein: CASSFRSQETQYF.

V gene TRBV7-8 combines with J gene TRBJ2-7, with D perhaps matching TRBD2 (6 bases). The ends were cut back, 1 base at V and 6 bases at J, with 13 bases in the middle. The CDR3 has 14 amino acids. Germline V gives CDR1 SGHVS, CDR2 FQNEAQ. The CDR3 reads CASSLVVLGGEQYF. The CDR3 region has the DNA TGTGCCAGCAGCTTAGTAGTCCTGGGAGGCGAGCAGTACTTC.

The gene calls are TRBV13 and TRBJ2-7; tentatively, D is TRBD2 (6 bases). Trimming removed 3 bases from V and 7 bases from J, with 16 bases in between. Germline assignment: CDR1 PRHDT and CDR2 FYEKMQ (reference sequence). The CDR3 contains 14 residues. The DNA for the CDR3 is TGTGCCAGCAGCTTCGCGGGATCTGAGGAAGAGCAGTACTTC. Translated, it gives CASSFAGSEEEQYF.

Of note for this clone: The same CDR3 also results from other DNA sequences found in this sample. V and J are TRBV5-1 and TRBJ1-1, with a weak D call TRBD1 (5 bases). With 3 bases removed from V and 0 bases from J, the gap between germline ends came to 9 bases. Germline assignment: CDR1 SGHRS and CDR2 YFSETQ. CDR3 length: 14 residues. This chain's CDR3 is CASSSRGMNTEAFF. The CDR3 DNA reads as TGCGCCAGCAGCTCTCGGGGGATGAACACTGAAGCTTTCTTT.

The chain uses TRBV7-2 and TRBJ2-7; 10 nucleotides agree with TRBD1. The CDR3 runs to 15 residues. CDR1 SGHTA and CDR2 FQGNSA come from the germline V gene. Trimming cost V 6 bases and J 3 bases; bases outside gene matches: 8. As DNA, the CDR3 is TGTGCCAGCAGTAGGACAGGGGGTGCATTCTACGAGCAGTACTTC. Translated: CASSRTGGAFYEQYF.

This clone was seen once. The genes are TRBV19 and TRBJ1-4, with 7 bases matching TRBD1. J gave up 3 bases and V 8 bases, and 9 bases lay outside the gene matches. CDR1 and CDR2 (germline): LNHDA, SQIVND (reference sequence). CDR3 length: 15 residues. CDR3 sequence: CASPARTGANEKLFF. The CDR3 nucleotides are TGTGCCAGTCCTGCTCGGACAGGAGCTAATGAAAAACTGTTTTTT.

The chain recombines TRBV10-2 with TRBJ1-5; 7 bases match TRBD1. The CDR3 spans 14 residues. J gave up 2 bases and V 6 bases, and 4 bases lay outside the gene matches. CDR1 WSHSY and CDR2 SAAADI come from the germline V gene. The CDR3 nucleotides read TGCGCCAGCAGGGATGGGACAGGCAATCAGCCCCAGCATTTT. It yields the protein CASRDGTGNQPQHF.

The chain recombines TRBV6-2 or TRBV6-3 with TRBJ1-1; TRBD1 might be the D (6 bases). There are 17 residues in the CDR3. Trimming shortened V by 0 bases and J by 0 bases, and 14 bases separated the two germline ends. Germline V gene data show CDR1 as MNHEY and CDR2 as SVGEGT. CDR3 nucleotide sequence: TGTGCCAGCAGTTACTCGGTGGGGGGGCTGATGAACACTGAAGCTTTCTTT. It is translated as CASSYSVGGLMNTEAFF.